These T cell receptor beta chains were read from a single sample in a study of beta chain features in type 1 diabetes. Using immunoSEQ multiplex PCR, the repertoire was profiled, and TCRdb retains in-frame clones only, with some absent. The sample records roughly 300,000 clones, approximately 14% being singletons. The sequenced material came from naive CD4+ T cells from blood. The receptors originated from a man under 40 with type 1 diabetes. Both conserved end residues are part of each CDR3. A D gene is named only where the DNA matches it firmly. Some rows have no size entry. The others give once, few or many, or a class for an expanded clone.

DNA: TGTGCCAGCAGCTTGAGAGATACGCAGTATTTT; CDR3: CASSLRDTQYF; V: TRBV7-9; J: TRBJ2-3; size: few; D: NA
DNA: TGTGCCAGCAGCTTACGGGAATCATTGACCGGGGAGCTGTTTTTT; CDR3: CASSLRESLTGELFF; V: TRBV7-9; J: TRBJ2-2; size: few; D: NA
DNA: TGTGCCAGCACTCCGGAAGCGGGAGGTTTCTACGAGCAGTACTTC; CDR3: CASTPEAGGFYEQYF; V: TRBV27; J: TRBJ2-7; size: few; D: TRBD2
DNA: TGTGCCACCTACAGGTCCCTCGGATCCTCTGGGGCCAACGTCCTGACTTTC; CDR3: CATYRSLGSSGANVLTF; V: TRBV19; J: TRBJ2-6; size: NA; D: NA
DNA: TGTGCCAGCAGCTCATTGGGACAAAATAACTATGGCTACACCTTC; CDR3: CASSSLGQNNYGYTF; V: TRBV7-3; J: TRBJ1-2; size: few; D: NA
DNA: TGTGCCAGCAGCCCCGGTCGGACTAGCGGGAGCTACGAGCAGTACTTC; CDR3: CASSPGRTSGSYEQYF; V: TRBV5-4; J: TRBJ2-7; size: NA; D: TRBD2
DNA: TGTGCCAGCAGTCAGCCAGGCTATCAGCCCCAGCATTTT; CDR3: CASSQPGYQPQHF; V: TRBV7-8; J: TRBJ1-5; size: NA; D: NA
DNA: TGTGCCAGCAGCGTCTCCCCACAGGGCCAACAAGAGACCCAGTACTTC; CDR3: CASSVSPQGQQETQYF; V: TRBV9; J: TRBJ2-5; size: few; D: NA
DNA: TGTGCCAGCAGTTTATCGACAGGGTCTGAGCAGTTCTTC; CDR3: CASSLSTGSEQFF; V: TRBV27; J: TRBJ2-1; size: NA; D: TRBD1
DNA: TGCGCCAGCAGCTCCATCGGGGCGGGAGGACAAGAGACCCAGTACTTC; CDR3: CASSSIGAGGQETQYF; V: TRBV5-1; J: TRBJ2-5; size: few; D: TRBD2
DNA: TGTGCCAGCAGTGAATGGCAGATATCGGAGACCCAGTACTTC; CDR3: CASSEWQISETQYF; V: TRBV25-1; J: TRBJ2-5; size: few; D: NA
DNA: TGTGCCAGCAGCGTAGGCACTAGCGTGCTGTCGGATACGCAGTATTTT; CDR3: CASSVGTSVLSDTQYF; V: TRBV9; J: TRBJ2-3; size: NA; D: TRBD2
DNA: TGTGCCAGTAGTCACGGGGGTGATCCCTACGAGCAGTACTTC; CDR3: CASSHGGDPYEQYF; V: TRBV19; J: TRBJ2-7; size: NA; D: NA
DNA: TGTGCCACCAGCAGAGATCGAGGGGGTCGGACTGAAGCTTTCTTT; CDR3: CATSRDRGGRTEAFF; V: TRBV15; J: TRBJ1-1; size: few; D: NA
DNA: TGTGCCAGCAGTAGGGGGACTAGCGACGAGCAGTACTTC; CDR3: CASSRGTSDEQYF; V: TRBV28; J: TRBJ2-7; size: few; D: TRBD2
DNA: TGTGCCAGTACTTCAGGGGGCAGCGTTGGCACTGAAGCTTTCTTT; CDR3: CASTSGGSVGTEAFF; V: TRBV19; J: TRBJ1-1; size: NA; D: TRBD1
DNA: TGTGCCAGCTCACCATCAGAAGGGGGAGAAGAGACCCAGTACTTC; CDR3: CASSPSEGGEETQYF; V: TRBV18; J: TRBJ2-5; size: NA; D: NA
DNA: TGTGCCAGCAGCCTACGGACTAGCGGGAGCTCAGATACGCAGTATTTT; CDR3: CASSLRTSGSSDTQYF; V: TRBV5-4; J: TRBJ2-3; size: few; D: TRBD2
DNA: TGTGCCAGCTCACCACGAACGGGAGGCCTACAAGAGACCCAGTACTTC; CDR3: CASSPRTGGLQETQYF; V: TRBV18; J: TRBJ2-5; size: NA; D: TRBD2
DNA: TGCAGCGCCACGGGCGGGAGAGGGCGAGGGTACGAGCAGTACTTC; CDR3: CSATGGRGRGYEQYF; V: TRBV29-1; J: TRBJ2-7; size: few; D: TRBD2
DNA: TGTGCCAGCAGTGAATTTAACAGGGACCACGAGCAGTACTTC; CDR3: CASSEFNRDHEQYF; V: TRBV6-1; J: TRBJ2-7; size: few; D: NA
DNA: TGCGCCAGCAGCTCCGGACTAGCGACAGATACGCAGTATTTT; CDR3: CASSSGLATDTQYF; V: TRBV5-1; J: TRBJ2-3; size: few; D: TRBD2
DNA: TGTGCCAGCAGCCAGGCCAGGGCTGGCTACACCTTC; CDR3: CASSQARAGYTF; V: TRBV4-2; J: TRBJ1-2; size: many; D: NA
DNA: TGCGCCAGCAGTCCAACAGGGACAGGGTTATCCTACGAGCAGTACTTC; CDR3: CASSPTGTGLSYEQYF; V: TRBV23-1; J: TRBJ2-7; size: few; D: TRBD1
DNA: TGTGCCAGCAGCGTAGGTTCCCTACAAGAGACCCAGTACTTC; CDR3: CASSVGSLQETQYF; V: TRBV9; J: TRBJ2-5; size: NA; D: NA
DNA: TGTGCCAGCAGCCCTACAGGGTTGGAGACCCAGTACTTC; CDR3: CASSPTGLETQYF; V: TRBV7-7; J: TRBJ2-5; size: NA; D: NA
DNA: TGCAGCGTTGAGGGCGCGGGCGGGAGGGGGAATGAGGATGAGCAGTTCTTC; CDR3: CSVEGAGGRGNEDEQFF; V: TRBV29-1; J: TRBJ2-1; size: few; D: TRBD2
DNA: TGCGCCAGCAGCCTTTGGACTAGTCAAGAGACCCAGTACTTC; CDR3: CASSLWTSQETQYF; V: TRBV5-1; J: TRBJ2-5; size: few; D: TRBD2
DNA: TGTGCCAGCAGTGGGGGGCCCAATCAGCCCCAGCATTTT; CDR3: CASSGGPNQPQHF; V: TRBV6-1; J: TRBJ1-5; size: NA; D: NA
DNA: TGTGCCAGTAGGGGGACAGGAGCTAACTATGGCTACACCTTC; CDR3: CASRGTGANYGYTF; V: TRBV19; J: TRBJ1-2; size: few; D: TRBD1
DNA: TGTGCCAGCAGTTACACAACTAGCGGCCCCTCCTACGAGCAGTACTTC; CDR3: CASSYTTSGPSYEQYF; V: TRBV6-6; J: TRBJ2-7; size: few; D: TRBD2
DNA: TGTGCCAGCAGTTGGAGGGAGTACAATGAGCAGTTCTTC; CDR3: CASSWREYNEQFF; V: TRBV6-5; J: TRBJ2-1; size: NA; D: NA
DNA: TGTGCCAGCAGCTTAGCGCTAGCGGGGGAAGAGACCCAGTACTTC; CDR3: CASSLALAGEETQYF; V: TRBV7-9; J: TRBJ2-5; size: few; D: TRBD2